What follows describes a single T cell receptor (beta chain). The record originates from a study of blood T cell repertoires in COVID-19. The overall study: Material from acute and convalescent COVID-19 was sourced from the United States, Italy and Spain.

Everyone who took part was about 18 to 90 years old, and they came from about 25 US areas. Germline-derived CDR1 and CDR2 are MNHNS and SASEGT. The ends were cut back, 3 bases at V and 0 bases at J, with 8 bases in the middle. The CDR3 contains 14 residues. Authors' analysis steps: For nucleated cells, counts were estimated from reference gene primer amplification. TCRdb's copy holds only in-frame clones and misses some; the assay was immunoSEQ multiplex PCR. V and J calls and clone size come straight from that table; D and trimming were deduced from the DNA. The data hold 130,000 to 150,000 clones, with about 90% observed a single time.

This TCR derives from a man aged 55 to 70 who had recovered from COVID-19. The chain has TRBV6-1 and TRBJ1-2; no reliable D call. The sequencing sample was made of PBMCs or T cells enriched from blood (not recorded which). Here the CDR3 reads CASSEAVANYGYTF. As DNA, the CDR3 is TGTGCCAGCAGTGAGGCAGTTGCTAACTATGGCTACACCTTC.